A selection of T cell receptor beta chains follows, all from one sample in a study of shared clonotypes between healthy human individuals. The method was immunoSEQ multiplex PCR; TCRdb's version includes in-frame clones alone and lacks a portion of them. The sample lists 2 million to 3 million clones; 93% were seen once. Material: naive CD4+ T cells from PBMCs. The source is a man younger than 35 in good health. Some clones in this sample may be carry-over from other donors' samples. The CDR3 runs from the conserved cysteine through the conserved F or W. D genes are given only for firm matches. Part of the rows lack a size; the others show once, few, many or a class for expanded clones.

clone_size: NA; j_call: TRBJ2-1; d_call: TRBD2; v_call: TRBV7-3; cdr3_aa: CASSPGLAHNEQFF; cdr3_nt: TGTGCCAGCAGCCCCGGACTAGCTCACAATGAGCAGTTCTTC
clone_size: NA; j_call: TRBJ2-6; d_call: TRBD1; v_call: TRBV2; cdr3_aa: CASRPGQGMEGANVLTF; cdr3_nt: TGTGCCAGCAGACCTGGACAGGGTATGGAGGGGGCCAACGTCCTGACTTTC
clone_size: NA; j_call: TRBJ2-2; d_call: NA; v_call: TRBV10-3; cdr3_aa: CAITPQGNPGELFF; cdr3_nt: TGTGCCATCACACCTCAGGGGAACCCCGGGGAGCTGTTTTTT
clone_size: NA; j_call: TRBJ1-3; d_call: NA; v_call: TRBV18; cdr3_aa: CASSLGFGNTIYF; cdr3_nt: TGTGCCAGCTCATTAGGGTTTGGAAACACCATATATTTT
clone_size: NA; j_call: TRBJ2-1; d_call: NA; v_call: TRBV6-6; cdr3_aa: CASSSGTEGVEQFF; cdr3_nt: TGTGCCAGCAGCTCTGGGACTGAGGGTGTTGAGCAGTTCTTC
clone_size: once; j_call: TRBJ2-5; d_call: TRBD1; v_call: TRBV19; cdr3_aa: CASSARQGAVRETQYF; cdr3_nt: TGTGCCAGTAGTGCCCGACAGGGGGCTGTTCGAGAGACCCAGTACTTC
clone_size: few; j_call: TRBJ1-1; d_call: TRBD1; v_call: TRBV18; cdr3_aa: CASSVGQGLNTEAFF; cdr3_nt: TGTGCCAGCTCAGTTGGACAGGGGCTGAACACTGAAGCTTTCTTT
clone_size: NA; j_call: TRBJ1-4; d_call: NA; v_call: TRBV29-1; cdr3_aa: CSVSTRVNEKLFF; cdr3_nt: TGCAGCGTTTCAACCAGGGTTAATGAAAAACTGTTTTTT
clone_size: NA; j_call: TRBJ2-3; d_call: TRBD2; v_call: TRBV19; cdr3_aa: CASRDLAGGLRDTQYF; cdr3_nt: TGTGCCAGTAGGGACCTAGCGGGAGGCCTCAGGGATACGCAGTATTTT
clone_size: few; j_call: TRBJ1-4; d_call: NA; v_call: TRBV29-1; cdr3_aa: CSVGVVNHDGKLFF; cdr3_nt: TGCAGCGTTGGGGTAGTTAACCATGATGGAAAACTGTTTTTT
clone_size: NA; j_call: TRBJ2-2; d_call: NA; v_call: TRBV5-1; cdr3_aa: CASSPEPPGELFF; cdr3_nt: TGCGCCAGCAGCCCGGAACCGCCCGGGGAGCTGTTTTTT
clone_size: NA; j_call: TRBJ2-2; d_call: NA; v_call: TRBV7-9; cdr3_aa: CASSLVDSNTGELFF; cdr3_nt: TGTGCCAGCAGCTTAGTGGACAGTAACACCGGGGAGCTGTTTTTT
clone_size: NA; j_call: TRBJ2-1; d_call: NA; v_call: TRBV2; cdr3_aa: CASSAGLGEQFF; cdr3_nt: TGTGCCAGCAGCGCCGGGTTGGGTGAGCAGTTCTTC
clone_size: NA; j_call: TRBJ2-2; d_call: NA; v_call: TRBV2; cdr3_aa: CASSDVEPGTGELFF; cdr3_nt: TGTGCCAGCAGTGACGTGGAGCCGGGCACCGGGGAGCTGTTTTTT
clone_size: few; j_call: TRBJ1-1; d_call: NA; v_call: TRBV10-3; cdr3_aa: CAISESMNTEAFF; cdr3_nt: TGTGCCATCAGTGAGTCGATGAACACTGAAGCTTTCTTT
clone_size: NA; j_call: TRBJ2-2; d_call: NA; v_call: TRBV5-1; cdr3_aa: CASSSSSPLTGELFF; cdr3_nt: TGCGCCAGCAGCTCCTCTAGCCCGCTCACCGGGGAGCTGTTTTTT